This T cell receptor (beta chain) stems from a study of shared clonotypes between healthy human individuals. Overall study results and limits: Relative to clonotypes present in all four donors, those not shared had lower generation probabilities. Sharing across four donors was highest in naive CD4 (approximately 5%) and lowest in memory CD8 (about 0.4%). What naive subsets generally showed was a larger estimated richness than memory subsets showed.

The germline V and J ends were trimmed by 6 bases and 0 bases, with 8 bases remaining between them. Germline CDR1 SGHTA, CDR2 FQGNSA. CDR3 length equals 13 residues. The method was immunoSEQ multiplex PCR; TCRdb's version includes in-frame clones alone and lacks a portion of them. The sample contains roughly 2.5 million clones, approximately 94% of which appear only once. Points on this clone: Its antigen is still unknown. Other DNA sequences in the same sample also yield this CDR3.

This TCR came from a man between 18 and 35 years old in good health. This chain uses TRBV7-2 with TRBJ1-2; the D is unclear. The sample consisted of naive CD4+ T cells sorted from blood. Noted subset: CD45RA+ positively selected. CDR3: CASSPGPNYGYTF. In DNA form, the CDR3 reads TGTGCCAGCAGTCCGGGTCCTAACTATGGCTACACCTTC.